The rows below give T cell receptor beta chains drawn from one sample of a study of Graves' ophthalmopathy and Graves' hyperthyroidism. In TCRdb, the multiplex PCR reads were re-called with MiXCR into one record per CDR3 protein. In the table there are some 1.1 million distinct CDR3 sequences, 36% of which are singletons. The source material was peripheral blood or thyroid tissue (not recorded which). The receptors stem from an adult man with Graves' hyperthyroidism. The CDR3 runs from the conserved cysteine through the conserved F or W. A D gene is named only where the DNA matches it firmly. The size field is filled for only some rows; it gives once, few, many or a size class.

>.|.|TRBV4-3|TRBJ2-5
TGCGCCAGCAGCCAAGTTACCGGGAACCAAGAGACCCAGTACTTC
CASSQVTGNQETQYF
>.|.|TRBV29-1|TRBJ2-7
TGCAGCGCTCAGGACAGTAACTACGAGCAGTACTTC
CSAQDSNYEQYF
>.|many|TRBV15|TRBJ1-5
TGTGCCACAAATAGGGGAGGAAATCAGCCCCAGCATTTT
CATNRGGNQPQHF
>.|.|TRBV4-1|TRBJ1-2
TGCGCCAGCAGCCAAGAAGGGGCTGGTGGCTACACCTTC
CASSQEGAGGYTF
>.|.|TRBV6-5|TRBJ1-5
TGTGCCAGCAGTTCTGCTTTCAGCCAGCCCCAGCATTTT
CASSSAFSQPQHF
>.|few|TRBV12-3/TRBV12-4|TRBJ1-2
TGTGCCAGCAGTTTCTCGTGGGGCAGGGCGGGTGGCTACACCTTC
CASSFSWGRAGGYTF
>.|few|TRBV19|TRBJ1-1
TGTGCCAGTAGTATAGATCGGTGGGACACTGAAGCTTTCTTT
CASSIDRWDTEAFF
>.|.|TRBV15|TRBJ2-7
TGTGCCACCAGCAGAACTAGACAGGTCGAGGGGGAGCAGTACTTC
CATSRTRQVEGEQYF
>.|.|TRBV7-2|TRBJ1-5
TGTGCCAGCAGCTTAGATGGGGGAAGAACAAATCAGCCCCAGCATTTT
CASSLDGGRTNQPQHF
>TRBD2|.|TRBV20-1|TRBJ2-5
TGCAGTGCTTTCCCGGGACTAGCGGGAGGGCCGTATTCAGAGACCCAGTACTTC
CSAFPGLAGGPYSETQYF
>.|many|TRBV7-9|TRBJ2-6
TGTGCCAGCAGCACCGTGCAGGGCACTGGGGCCAACGTCCTGACTTTC
CASSTVQGTGANVLTF
>.|many|TRBV7-2|TRBJ2-2
TGTGCCAGCAGCGTCAGGACGAGCACAGGGTCCACCGGGGAGCTGTTTTTT
CASSVRTSTGSTGELFF
>.|many|TRBV19|TRBJ2-7
TGTGCCAGTAGTAGCTACACCGAGCAGTACTTC
CASSSYTEQYF
>.|many|TRBV19|TRBJ2-6
TGTGCCAGTAGTTTGCGGTGGGTGGGGGCCAACGTCCTGACTTTC
CASSLRWVGANVLTF
>TRBD2|.|TRBV11-2|TRBJ2-7
TGTGCCAGCAGCTTAGTTCTAGCGGGGGGGCTATACGAGCAGTACTTC
CASSLVLAGGLYEQYF
>.|.|TRBV12-3/TRBV12-4|TRBJ1-3
TGTGCCAGCAGTTTAGCAGAGGCCCGAAACACCATATATTTT
CASSLAEARNTIYF
>.|many|TRBV14|TRBJ2-7
TGTGCCAGCAGCCAAAAAACCCCTAGTTTCTACGAGCAGTACTTC
CASSQKTPSFYEQYF
>.|few|TRBV5-1|TRBJ1-1
TGCGCCAGCACCCTACGAGGAGGTCAAATGAACACTGAAGCTTTCTTT
CASTLRGGQMNTEAFF
>TRBD2|.|TRBV20-1|TRBJ2-7
TGCAGTGCCCCCTCTAGCGGACTTACCGAGCAGTACTTC
CSAPSSGLTEQYF
>.|.|TRBV7-9|TRBJ1-1
TGTGCCAGCACCTCACAAGCTACTGAAGCTTTCTTT
CASTSQATEAFF
>.|many|TRBV19|TRBJ2-6
TGTGCCAGTGAAAAAAAAGTTGCTGGGGCCAACGTCCTGACTTTC
CASEKKVAGANVLTF
>.|.|TRBV28|TRBJ1-2
TGTGCCACCCGGAATGCCACCTATGGCTACACCTTC
CATRNATYGYTF
>.|.|TRBV3-2|TRBJ2-7
TGTGCCAGCGGGGGGCCCGGGTACGAGCAGTACTTC
CASGGPGYEQYF
>.|many|TRBV24-1|TRBJ2-5
TGTGCCACCAGTCCGGGACACAATTTCCAAGAGACCCAGTACTTC
CATSPGHNFQETQYF
>.|.|TRBV2|TRBJ1-2
TGTGCCAGCAGCGCCAGGATCTATGGCTACACCTTC
CASSARIYGYTF
>.|many|TRBV20-1|TRBJ2-6
TGCAGTGCTAGCGGGGGAGTAGCTGGGGCCAACGTCCTGACTTTC
CSASGGVAGANVLTF
>.|many|TRBV20-1|TRBJ1-6
TGCAGTGCTCGGAACGGACCGACTAATAATTCACCCCTCCACTTT
CSARNGPTNNSPLHF
>.|many|TRBV5-1|TRBJ1-2
TGCGCCAGCAGCCGAACAGTGGCCTATGGCTACACCTTC
CASSRTVAYGYTF
>.|.|TRBV7-9|TRBJ2-7
TGTGCCAGCAGCGGGCAGGGAGATAACGAGCAGTACTTC
CASSGQGDNEQYF
>TRBD1|few|TRBV19|TRBJ1-5
TGTGCCAGCTCTCCGGGACAGTCCTACGAGCATTTT
CASSPGQSYEHF
>.|many|TRBV25-1|TRBJ1-4
TGTGCCAGCAGTGTCGGGAATGAAAAACTGTTTTTT
CASSVGNEKLFF
>.|.|TRBV9|TRBJ1-5
TGTGCCAGCAGTTTATGGGCAGGAGATAGCAATCAGCCCCAGCATTTT
CASSLWAGDSNQPQHF
>.|few|TRBV13|TRBJ1-6
TGTGCCAGCAGCCTACGGGGACTCGATAATTCACCCCTCCACTTT
CASSLRGLDNSPLHF
>.|.|TRBV2|TRBJ2-2
TGTGCCAGCAGTGGAGGGTCGGAACTCACCGGGGAGCTGTTTTTT
CASSGGSELTGELFF
>.|few|TRBV9|TRBJ1-1
TGTGCCAGCACACGTTTTGCGGGGAAGGGGCTCGGTAGTGAAGCTTTCTTT
CASTRFAGKGLGSEAFF
>.|many|TRBV15|TRBJ1-5
TGTGCCACCAGCACCATGGGGTTCAGCAATCAGCCCCAGCATTTT
CATSTMGFSNQPQHF
>.|many|TRBV19|TRBJ2-6
TGTGCCAGTACTCCGACTGGGGCCAACGTCCTGACTTTC
CASTPTGANVLTF
>.|many|TRBV5-1|TRBJ1-2
TGCGCCAGCAGCTTGTCAGGGGACGACGGCTACACCTTC
CASSLSGDDGYTF
>.|few|TRBV5-1|TRBJ2-2
TGCGCCAGTAACCCTCCGGAGAACACCGGGGAGCTGTTTTTT
CASNPPENTGELFF
>.|.|TRBV7-2|TRBJ1-1
TGCGCCAGCAGCCAGAGGCCCACGGGGGCGGCTGAAGCTTTCTTT
CASSQRPTGAAEAFF
>TRBD1|many|TRBV19|TRBJ1-5
TGTGCCAGTAGCACTCCTGCAGGGGGGTATCAGCCCCAGCATTTT
CASSTPAGGYQPQHF
>.|few|TRBV5-6|TRBJ1-2
TGTGCCAGCAGCTCACAGGTTAAGCTGAACTATGGCTACACCTTC
CASSSQVKLNYGYTF
>TRBD1|many|TRBV10-3|TRBJ2-2
TGTGCCACGGGACAGACGAAAGCGAACACCGGGGAGCTGTTTTTT
CATGQTKANTGELFF
>.|many|TRBV7-9|TRBJ1-6
TGTGCCAGCAGCTTAGTTCAACAGGATTCACCCCTCCACTTT
CASSLVQQDSPLHF
>.|many|TRBV7-6|TRBJ1-6
TGTGCCAGCAGCTTTAGCCCTGACTCACCCCTCCACTTT
CASSFSPDSPLHF
>.|many|TRBV11-2|TRBJ2-2
TGTGCCAGCAGCCCAATCGGAGTGAGCACCGGGGAGCTGTTTTTT
CASSPIGVSTGELFF